Shown below are 16 T cell receptor beta chains from a single sample sequenced in a study of spatial heterogeneity in lung cancer. TCRdb itself ran the 5' RACE reads through MiXCR, one entry per CDR3 protein. This sample has about 50,000 distinct CDR3 sequences; about 7.4% occur once, and the top ten carry approximately 40%. Time point here: blood at routine non-recurrence follow-up after resection. No cells were sorted before sequencing. The whole RNA sequenced was extracted from tumor, nontumor lung or frozen PBMC. The input for sequencing was PBMCs, taken at follow-up. Every receptor here comes from a female donor with early-stage non-small cell lung cancer.

The table lists this clonotype with many counts. The chain is built from TRBV5-1 and TRBJ2-5; 13 bases fit TRBD2. CDR3 size: 18 residues. Germline V gene sequence: CDR1 SGHRS, CDR2 YFSETQ. V gave up 4 bases and J gave up 3 bases; unmatched junction bases: 12. In nucleotides, the CDR3 is TGCGCCAGCAGCCCAGGACTAGCGGGGGTCCCTACGGAAGAGACCCAGTACTTC. This sequence encodes CASSPGLAGVPTEETQYF.

The table lists this clonotype with many counts. The chain employs TRBV28 and TRBJ2-7; D is uncertain. V lost 3 bases, J lost 2 bases, and 8 bases lay in between. The germline V gene has CDR1 MDHEN and CDR2 SYDVKM. This CDR3 is 13 amino acids long. This chain's CDR3 is CASSLVSPYEQYF. DNA for the CDR3: TGTGCCAGCAGTTTGGTCAGTCCCTACGAGCAGTACTTC. Supplemented by reference TRBV28 and TRBJ2-7, the full variable domain reads DVKVTQSSRYLVKRTGEKVFLECVQDMDHENMFWYRQDPGLGLRLIYFSYDVKMKEKGDIPEGYSVSREKKERFSLILESASTNQTSMYLCASSLVSPYEQYFGPGTRLTVT.

This clonotype qualifies as medium-sized. The chain is built from TRBV12-5 and TRBJ1-5; D might be TRBD1 (6 bases). The V and J ends lost 6 bases and 2 bases respectively, with 14 bases between them. CDR1 is LGHNT, CDR2 FRNRAP, per germline. This CDR3 contains 15 residues. This CDR3 is CASGLQGSGNQPQHF. As DNA, the CDR3 is TGTGCTAGTGGACTACAGGGTAGTGGCAATCAGCCCCAGCATTTT.

The chain employs TRBV19 and TRBJ2-2; 11 positions match TRBD1. V lost 3 bases and J lost 6; bases outside the gene matches: 6. From germline, CDR1 is LNHDA and CDR2 SQIVND (reference sequence). The CDR3 runs 16 residues. In DNA, the CDR3 is TGTGCCAGTAGTATGGGACAGGGGGTGTTGCCCGGGGAGCTGTTTTTT. It yields the protein CASSMGQGVLPGELFF.

This clonotype was picked up many times. The rearrangement uses TRBV9 and TRBJ2-1; 11 positions agree with TRBD1. Looked up from germline, CDR1 is SGDLS and CDR2 is YYNGEE. The CDR3 length is 15 residues. V lost 6 bases and J lost 5; bases outside the gene matches: 7. The CDR3 DNA follows: TGTGCCAGCAAACCCGGACAGGGGGCCGACAATGAGCAGTTCTTC. Protein: CASKPGQGADNEQFF.

This clonotype was picked up many times. Compared with germline, one end of the junction differs, possibly owing to a read error. This chain connects TRBV11-2 to TRBJ2-5, with unresolved D. Germline CDR1 reads SGHAT; CDR2 reads FQNNGV. This CDR3 spans 12 amino acids. The CDR3 sequence is CASSFDQETQYF. In nucleotides, the CDR3 is TGTGCCAGCAGCTTTGACCAGGAGACCCAGTACTTC.

This clonotype has ten or more counts. The chain is built from TRBV15 and TRBJ2-5, with 9 bases lining up with TRBD2. The CDR3 extends over 16 amino acids. CDR1 and CDR2 (germline): LNHNV, YYDKDF (reference sequence). Trimming at V came to 1 base and at J to 1 base, leaving 4 bases not matched to a gene. DNA for the CDR3: TGTGCCACCAGCAGAGGTAGCGGGGGACTCCAAGAGACCCAGTACTTC. It is translated as CATSRGSGGLQETQYF.

This chain uses TRBV20-1 with TRBJ1-2; D not certain. Between the trimmed V and J ends, which lost 3 bases and 4 bases, there was a span of 18 bases. Germline values: CDR1 DFQATT, CDR2 SNEGSKA (reference sequence). The CDR3 sequence is 15 residues long. The CDR3: CSASRIYGLPYGYTF. The CDR3 DNA reads TGCAGTGCTAGTCGAATTTATGGACTCCCCTATGGCTACACCTTC.

This clonotype was observed a few times. The chain couples TRBV9 to TRBJ2-7; 11 bases are shared with TRBD2. The CDR3 sequence is 15 residues long. V was pared by 0 bases and J by 7 bases, with 6 bases of the junction left unmatched. Germline V gene sequence: CDR1 SGDLS, CDR2 YYNGEE. CDR3 amino acids: CASSVETSGAGEQYF. For the CDR3, the DNA is TGTGCCAGCAGCGTAGAGACTAGCGGGGCGGGGGAGCAGTACTTC.

This clonotype was counted many times. V gene TRBV20-1 combines with J gene TRBJ1-5, with 7 bases lining up with TRBD1. The V and J ends lost 1 base and 5 bases, in that order; junction bases with no gene match: 8. From germline, CDR1 is DFQATT and CDR2 SNEGSKA (reference sequence). This CDR3 spans 15 amino acids. CDR3: CSARVPTGDDQPQHF. CDR3 nucleotide sequence: TGCAGTGCTAGAGTCCCAACAGGGGACGATCAGCCCCAGCATTTT.

This chain connects TRBV3-1 to TRBJ2-3; D tentatively fits TRBD1 or TRBD2 (7 bases each). This CDR3 contains 15 residues. In germline, CDR1 is LGHDT, CDR2 YNNKEL (reference sequence). Trimming took 4 bases from V and 0 from J, leaving 11 bases between them. The CDR3 sequence is CASSPGGGSTDTQYF. Written as DNA, the CDR3 is TGTGCCAGCAGCCCAGGGGGGGGTAGCACAGATACGCAGTATTTT.

This clonotype has just a few counts. The V gene is TRBV7-2, the J gene TRBJ1-2, with unresolved D. CDR1 and CDR2 (germline): SGHTA, FQGNSA. The V gene lost 3 bases and the J gene lost 5 bases, with 10 bases spanning the gap. The CDR3 is 13 amino acids. CDR3 sequence: CASSFGRTYGYTF. DNA for the CDR3: TGTGCCAGCAGCTTCGGCAGGACGTATGGCTACACCTTC.

Many counts were recorded for this clonotype. The chain recombines TRBV7-2 with TRBJ1-2; a weak D match, TRBD1 (5 bases). The CDR3 sequence is 12 residues long. V lost 5 bases and J lost 4, with 8 bases in between. CDR1 is SGHTA, CDR2 FQGNSA, per germline. The CDR3 protein is CASSRDGYGYTF. The CDR3, as DNA: TGTGCCAGCAGCCGGGACGGCTATGGCTACACCTTC.

At least ten counts were recorded for this clonotype. This chain connects TRBV2 to TRBJ2-3; 9 positions agree with TRBD2. Germline V gene sequence: CDR1 SNHLY, CDR2 FYNNEI. CDR3 length: 14 residues. V shed 7 bases and J 4 bases; nucleotides not matched to a gene: 6. CDR3 nucleotide sequence: TGTGCCAGCATAAAGCGGGGGGTCCCAGATACGCAGTATTTT. This gives the protein CASIKRGVPDTQYF.

A few counts support this clonotype. The chain employs TRBV7-9 and TRBJ2-7; 12 bases align to TRBD2. V was pared by 3 bases and J by 6 bases, with 6 bases of the junction left unmatched. The CDR3 contains 15 residues. Germline lookup yields CDR1 SEHNR and CDR2 FQNEAQ (reference sequence). CDR3 bases: TGTGCCAGCAGCTTCAGGACTAGCGGGGAGACCGAGCAGTACTTC. Its protein product is CASSFRTSGETEQYF.

This clonotype was seen ten or more times. The V call is TRBV25-1, the J call TRBJ2-3; D may be TRBD1 or TRBD2 (5 bases each). V was cut by 7 bases and J by 6 bases, with 11 bases left in between. The CDR3 length is 12 residues. The V gene's germline CDR1 is MGHDK and CDR2 SYGVNS. The CDR3 region has the DNA TGTGCCAGCACTAAGTGGGGGGATACGCAGTATTTT. Protein: CASTKWGDTQYF.